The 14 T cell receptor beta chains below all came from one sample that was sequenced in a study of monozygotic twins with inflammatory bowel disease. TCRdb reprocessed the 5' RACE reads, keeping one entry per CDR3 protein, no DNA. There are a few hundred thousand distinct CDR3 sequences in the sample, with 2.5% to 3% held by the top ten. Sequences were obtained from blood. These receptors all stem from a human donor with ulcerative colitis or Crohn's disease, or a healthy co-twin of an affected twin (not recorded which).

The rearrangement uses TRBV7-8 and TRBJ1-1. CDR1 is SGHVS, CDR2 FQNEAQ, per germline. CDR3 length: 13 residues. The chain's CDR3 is CASSFDTDRSAFF.

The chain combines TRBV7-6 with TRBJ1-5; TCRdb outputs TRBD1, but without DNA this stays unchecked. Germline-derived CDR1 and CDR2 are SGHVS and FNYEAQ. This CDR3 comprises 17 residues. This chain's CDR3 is CASSSLGGRGPNQPQHF.

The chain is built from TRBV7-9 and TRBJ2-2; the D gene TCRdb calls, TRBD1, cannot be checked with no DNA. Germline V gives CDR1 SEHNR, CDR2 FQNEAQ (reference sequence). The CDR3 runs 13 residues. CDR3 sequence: CASRVTGIGELFF.

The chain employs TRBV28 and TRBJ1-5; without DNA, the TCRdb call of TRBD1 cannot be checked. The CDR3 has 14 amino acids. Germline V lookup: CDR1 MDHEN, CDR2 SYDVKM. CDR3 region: CASRQGTNNQPQHF.

CDR3 loop: CASSSLTGRVYEQYF. V gene TRBV12-3 or TRBV12-4 combines with J gene TRBJ2-7; TCRdb's assignment of TRBD1 cannot be checked, as there is no DNA. The length of the CDR3 is 15 residues.

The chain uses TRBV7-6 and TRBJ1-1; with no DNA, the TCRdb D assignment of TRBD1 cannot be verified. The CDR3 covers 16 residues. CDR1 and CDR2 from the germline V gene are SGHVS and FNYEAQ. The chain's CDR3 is CASSPRTGPKRAEAFF.

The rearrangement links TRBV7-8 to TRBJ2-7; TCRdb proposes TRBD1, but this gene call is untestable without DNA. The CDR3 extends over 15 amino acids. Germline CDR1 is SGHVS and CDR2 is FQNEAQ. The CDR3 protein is CATPDEGGGSYEQYF.

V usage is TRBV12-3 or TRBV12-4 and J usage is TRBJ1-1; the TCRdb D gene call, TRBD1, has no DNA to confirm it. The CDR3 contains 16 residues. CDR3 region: CASSRRQGKENTEAFF.

The CDR3 here is CASSQVYTGMVGNEQFF. The chain is built from TRBV3-1 and TRBJ2-1; the TRBD1 assignment by TCRdb is unverifiable without DNA. Per germline, CDR1 LGHDT and CDR2 YNNKEL (reference sequence). The CDR3 length is 17 residues.

CDR3 in amino acids: CASSAGQGVYQPQHF. The chain joins TRBV2 to TRBJ1-5; the D call of TRBD1 rests on TCRdb alone, since no DNA is present to check it. This CDR3 region has 15 residues. CDR1 and CDR2 (germline): SNHLY, FYNNEI.

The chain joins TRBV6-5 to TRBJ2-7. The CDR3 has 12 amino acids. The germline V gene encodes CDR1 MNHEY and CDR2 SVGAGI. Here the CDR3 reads CASSYGLYEQYF.

The CDR3 is CASSKGTGNEQFF. The genes are TRBV11-3 and TRBJ2-1; without DNA, the TCRdb call of TRBD1 cannot be checked. The CDR3 is 13 amino acids. Germline CDR1 reads SGHNT; CDR2 reads YENEEA.

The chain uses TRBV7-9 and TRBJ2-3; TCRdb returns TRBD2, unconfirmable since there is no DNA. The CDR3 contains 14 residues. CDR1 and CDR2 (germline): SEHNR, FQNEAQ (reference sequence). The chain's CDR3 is CASSSLAGKDTQYF.

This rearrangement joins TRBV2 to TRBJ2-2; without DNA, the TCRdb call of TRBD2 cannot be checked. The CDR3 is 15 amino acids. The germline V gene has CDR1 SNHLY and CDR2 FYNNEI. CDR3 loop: CASSRDYLNTGELFF.